This T cell receptor (beta chain) came from a study of Ad26.COV2.S vaccination and SARS-CoV-2 variants. Study details: Donor allocation was to the COV1001 Ad26.COV2.S trial arm. Broader study findings: Non-spike TCR breadth did not differ much between vaccine and placebo recipients. Analyses that measured TCR breadth and depth may have underestimated total T cell responses.

With regard to this clone: Its antigen is still unknown.

CDR1 is SGDLS and CDR2 is YYNGEE in the germline V gene. The CDR3 spans 10 residues. V was shortened by 7 bases and J by 9 bases, with 8 bases between the two germline ends. Only in-frame clones appear in the TCRdb table, and some are missing; sequencing was by immunoSEQ multiplex PCR. The sample yields some 500,000 clones, 89% seen once. Treatment meaning: 15 to 20 received Ad26.COV2.S at low or high dose, single or two shots; 5 received placebo; per-sample allocation not given. Collection of the samples took place on day 63 after the first injection of vaccine or placebo. An Ad26 vector carrying the Wuhan-strain SARS-CoV-2 spike served as the vaccine.

This chain joins TRBV9 and TRBJ1-5; D is undetermined. This clonotype was obtained from a person aged 18-60 years who received the Ad26.COV2.S COVID-19 vaccine or a placebo. Sequenced material: peripheral blood, taken in a trial of Ad26.COV2.S vaccine versus placebo. This CDR3 reads CASRWRPQHF. The DNA for the CDR3 is TGTGCCAGCCGGTGGCGGCCCCAGCATTTT.